Listed here are 20 T cell receptor beta chains from one sample, sequenced in a study of blood T cells in healthy people across ages. A J-beta primer mix and a sample-barcoded 5' primer were used in a second PCR of roughly 6 to 12 cycles. TCRdb re-called the 5' RACE reads with MiXCR, one entry per CDR3 protein. The repertoire includes 870,000 or so distinct CDR3 sequences, less than 35% of them detected once, and around 15% sits in the top ten. The sample was blood. The source of these receptors is an elderly woman in good health.

This clonotype came up many times. The rearrangement uses TRBV6-2 or TRBV6-3 and TRBJ1-2; 8 bases align to TRBD1. V trimming: 4 bases; J trimming: 5 bases; junction bases outside the gene matches: 6. The CDR3 loop spans 14 amino acids. Germline V gene data show CDR1 as MNHEY and CDR2 as SVGEGT. The CDR3 coding sequence is TGTGCCAGCAGTTCGGGACAGGCTCAATATGGCTACACCTTC. This sequence encodes CASSSGQAQYGYTF.

The chain is built from TRBV20-1 and TRBJ2-1; TRBD2 matches at 11 bases. V shed 6 bases, J shed 0 bases, and the junction held 4 bases outside the gene matches. There are 15 residues in the CDR3. CDR1 and CDR2 (germline): DFQATT, SNEGSKA (reference sequence). The CDR3, as DNA: TGCAGTGCCTTAGCGGGGGGGAGCTCCTACAATGAGCAGTTCTTC. Its protein is CSALAGGSSYNEQFF.

There are many counts of this clonotype. This sequence joins TRBV27 and TRBJ2-1; 8 bases are shared with TRBD1. Germline V gives CDR1 MNHEY, CDR2 SMNVEV (reference sequence). CDR3 length: 12 residues. The V and J ends lost 2 bases and 12 bases, in that order; junction bases with no gene match: 3. This chain's CDR3 is CASSLRTGRQFF. For the CDR3, the DNA is TGTGCCAGCAGTTTACGGACAGGGCGGCAGTTCTTC.

This clonotype has only one observation. CDR3 sequence reads: CSASPGGTPGNTIYF. DNA for the CDR3: TGCAGTGCTAGCCCCGGCGGGACACCCGGAAACACCATATATTTT. The chain carries TRBV20-1 and TRBJ1-3; possibly TRBD1 for D (6 bases). Trimming took off 3 bases at V and 4 bases at J, with 16 bases between the two ends. CDR3 length: 15 residues. The V gene's germline CDR1 is DFQATT and CDR2 SNEGSKA (reference sequence).

The count of this clonotype is one. Possible read error: a much larger clone is one base away. V usage is TRBV10-3 and J usage is TRBJ2-7; D is undetermined. This CDR3 spans 12 amino acids. The V gene's germline CDR1 is ENHRY and CDR2 SYGVKD. The CDR3 region is CAISEGKYEQDF. As DNA, the CDR3 is TGTGCCATCAGTGAAGGGAAATACGAGCAGGACTTC.

The sample holds many counts of this clonotype. CDR3 residues: CSVRGDPPNTQYF. In DNA, the CDR3 is TGCAGCGTCAGAGGGGACCCACCCAATACGCAGTATTTT. V usage is TRBV29-1 and J usage is TRBJ2-3; D is perhaps TRBD1 or TRBD2 (5 bases each). V was trimmed by 6 bases and J by 7 bases, leaving 17 bases between them. CDR3 size: 13 residues. Looked up from germline, CDR1 is SQVTM and CDR2 is ANQGSEA.

This clonotype was counted only a few times. This chain links TRBV3-1 with TRBJ1-6, with D tentatively TRBD1 (5 bases). CDR3 length: 14 residues. Looked up from germline, CDR1 is LGHDT and CDR2 is YNNKEL (reference sequence). Trimming took 0 bases from V and 14 from J, leaving 14 bases between them. The CDR3, as DNA: TGTGCCAGCAGCCAAGAAGGTGAGGGGTCGTCCCTCCACTTT. The encoded protein is CASSQEGEGSSLHF.

Concerning this clonotype itself: Possible read error: a much larger clone is one base away. The rearrangement joins TRBV20-1 to TRBJ2-7; D is perhaps TRBD1 (5 bases). Deletions cut 6 bases from V and 5 bases from J, with 23 bases between. The germline CDR1 and CDR2 sequences are DFQATT and SNEGSKA (reference sequence). CDR3 length: 15 amino acids. CDR3 DNA: TGCAGTGCCTATCCACTGGGCAGGGATAGTGACGAGCAGTACTTC. Its protein is CSAYPLGRDSDEQYF.

This clonotype was observed a handful of times. The genes are TRBV5-4 and TRBJ1-1; D uncertain. The CDR3 has 15 amino acids. The germline V gene has CDR1 SGHNT and CDR2 YYREEE (reference sequence). V was pared by 4 bases and J by 1 base, with 14 bases between. Here the CDR3 reads CASSTDYQRNTEAFF. Here the CDR3 DNA reads TGTGCCAGCAGCACGGACTATCAGAGGAACACTGAAGCTTTCTTT.

This clonotype was seen a handful of times. Being one base from a much bigger clone, this may be a read error. CDR3 bases: TGTGCCAGCAGCCTAAGTTCAGGGGGGGGTTTAGAGATCCAGTACTTC. Translated, it gives CASSLSSGGGLEIQYF. The chain uses TRBV7-2 and TRBJ2-7; D could derive from TRBD1 or TRBD2 (7 bases each). There are 16 residues in the CDR3. The germline V gene has CDR1 SGHTA and CDR2 FQGNSA. Trimming stripped 5 bases from V and 10 bases from J, with 27 bases between.

This clonotype was picked up many times. The chain uses TRBV7-9 and TRBJ2-1, with 8 bases that match TRBD2. The CDR3 runs 14 residues. Germline values: CDR1 SEHNR, CDR2 FQNEAQ (reference sequence). V shed 5 bases and J 8 bases; nucleotides not matched to a gene: 8. The CDR3 region is CASSRRGAGDEQFF. CDR3 nucleotide sequence: TGTGCCAGCAGCCGGCGGGGGGCGGGGGATGAGCAGTTCTTC. The full variable domain, in which reference TRBV7-9 and TRBJ2-1 provide the parts outside the CDR3, is DTGVSQNPRHKITKRGQNVTFRCDPISEHNRLYWYRQTLGQGPEFLTYFQNEAQLEKSRLLSDRFSAERPKGSFSTLEIQRTEQGDSAMYLCASSRRGAGDEQFFGPGTRLTVL.

The CDR3 nucleotides are TGTGCCAGCAGTGAATTGTGGCAGCTCAGCTCCTACAATGAGCAGTTCTTC. This codes for CASSELWQLSSYNEQFF. This chain connects TRBV25-1 to TRBJ2-1, with unresolved D. V was trimmed by 1 base and J by 0 bases, leaving 13 bases between them. The CDR3 spans 17 residues. Germline V gene data show CDR1 as MGHDK and CDR2 as SYGVNS. Complete variable domain (other parts from reference TRBV25-1 and TRBJ2-1): EADIYQTPRYLVIGTGKKITLECSQTMGHDKMYWYQQDPGMELHLIHYSYGVNSTEKGDLSSESTVSRIRTEHFPLTLESARPSHTSQYLCASSELWQLSSYNEQFFGPGTRLTVL.

The rearrangement uses TRBV20-1 and TRBJ1-1, with D tentatively TRBD1 (6 bases). Per the germline V gene, CDR1 is DFQATT and CDR2 is SNEGSKA (reference sequence). This CDR3 comprises 15 residues. V was cut by 3 bases and J by 2 bases, with 16 bases left in between. The CDR3 bases are TGCAGTGCTAGGAACCCGGGACACCTAAACACTGAAGCTTTCTTT. Amino acids: CSARNPGHLNTEAFF.

This chain uses TRBV13 with TRBJ2-7; perhaps TRBD2 as D (7 bases). From germline, CDR1 is PRHDT and CDR2 FYEKMQ (reference sequence). Trimming pared 5 bases from V and 6 bases from J, leaving 20 bases between. This CDR3 has 15 residues. This CDR3 is CASSASWGGSGEQYF. CDR3 coding DNA: TGTGCCAGCAGCGCCAGCTGGGGGGGCTCCGGCGAGCAGTACTTC.

To note about this clonotype: With a much larger clone just one base away, this may be a read error. The chain joins TRBV12-3 or TRBV12-4 to TRBJ2-6; 8 nucleotides line up with TRBD1. This CDR3 is built from 17 residues. The CDR3 DNA reads as TGTGCCGGCAGTCCTCAGGGGGCGAGCTCTGGGGCCAACGTCCTGACTTTC. It specifies CAGSPQGASSGANVLTF.

V and J are TRBV5-4 and TRBJ2-7; 8 nucleotides match TRBD2. Germline CDR1 reads SGHNT; CDR2 reads YYREEE (reference sequence). V trimming: 0 bases; J trimming: 2 bases; junction bases outside the gene matches: 13. CDR3 length: 18 amino acids. This chain's CDR3 is CASSLAGGGSLRTYEQYF. The CDR3 coding sequence is TGTGCCAGCAGCTTGGCCGGGGGGGGGTCTCTTCGGACCTACGAGCAGTACTTC.

This clonotype has only a few counts. V gene TRBV12-3 or TRBV12-4 combines with J gene TRBJ2-5; D is possibly TRBD1 or TRBD2 (6 bases each). The V end lost 4 bases, the J end lost 5 bases, and 20 bases lay between the germline ends. The CDR3 sequence is 16 residues long. The CDR3 nucleotides are TGTGCCAGCAGTTCCTCATCCAGGGGACGGGGGGAGACCCAGTACTTC. It yields the protein CASSSSSRGRGETQYF.

The rearrangement uses TRBV23-1 and TRBJ1-5; tentative D call: TRBD1 (6 bases). TRBV23-1 is an ORF; its function is uncertain. V was pared by 1 base and J by 2 bases, with 9 bases between. The CDR3 runs 15 residues. CDR3 region: CASSQFRGGNQPQHF. CDR3 coding DNA: TGCGCCAGCAGTCAATTCAGGGGAGGCAATCAGCCCCAGCATTTT.

This clonotype has a count of ten or more. The V call is TRBV7-2, the J call TRBJ2-3; 13 nucleotides align to TRBD2. V gave up 5 bases and J gave up 4 bases; unmatched junction bases: 3. Germline V gene data show CDR1 as SGHTA and CDR2 as FQGNSA. This CDR3 region has 15 residues. CDR3 residues: CASSPGLAGADTQYF. The CDR3 DNA reads as TGTGCCAGCAGCCCCGGACTAGCGGGGGCAGATACGCAGTATTTT.

This clonotype occurred a few times. The rearrangement uses TRBV18 and TRBJ2-1; weak D call: TRBD1 (7 bases). The germline V gene has CDR1 KGHSH and CDR2 LQKENI. Trimming took off 10 bases at V and 5 bases at J, with 15 bases between the two ends. This CDR3 region has 13 residues. CDR3 sequence reads: CATGGQLNNEQFF. The CDR3 DNA reads as TGTGCCACCGGGGGACAGCTAAACAATGAGCAGTTCTTC.